Shown below are 3 T cell receptor beta chains from a single sample sequenced in a study of metastatic and nonmetastatic thyroid tumors (dated by TCRdb to about 2020). The library was obtained by PCR. The run used an Illumina HiSeq 4000. TCRdb reran the public reads through fastp at Q25 and MiXCR, keeping productive beta chains. This sample is represented by 35,000 to 50,000 clones; about a sixth of them were singletons. The ten largest clonotypes hold roughly 9.8% of the sample. No treatment had been received by any patient before thyroid surgery. The specimen was tumor tissue. These receptors all stem from a female donor with papillary thyroid cancer or a benign thyroid nodule (not recorded which). Some clones in this sample may be carry-over from other donors' samples.

This clone came up many times. The chain has TRBV3-1 and TRBJ1-3; D ambiguous. The CDR3 totals 11 residues. Deletions cut 3 bases from V and 7 bases from J, with 4 bases between. Looked up from germline, CDR1 is LGHDT and CDR2 is YNNKEL (reference sequence). The CDR3 coding sequence is TGTGCCAGCAGCCAGGGGAACACCATATATTTT. Translating gives CASSQGNTIYF.

This clone was recorded at least ten times. This sequence joins TRBV20-1 and TRBJ2-3, with D perhaps matching TRBD2 (5 bases). This CDR3 is 13 amino acids long. CDR1 and CDR2 from the germline V gene are DFQATT and SNEGSKA (reference sequence). V was shortened by 3 bases and J by 3 bases, with 10 bases between the two germline ends. The CDR3 loop is CSASSAMTDTQYF. The CDR3 DNA follows: TGCAGTGCTAGTAGCGCAATGACAGATACGCAGTATTTT.

Ten or more counts support this clone. The chain uses TRBV12-3 or TRBV12-4 and TRBJ2-2, with 7 bases aligning to TRBD1. V was pared by 6 bases and J by 6 bases, with 7 bases of the junction left unmatched. The CDR3 spans 14 residues. The CDR3 nucleotides are TGTGCCAGCAGCCGTGACAGGGTCGCCGGGGAGCTGTTTTTT. This sequence encodes CASSRDRVAGELFF.